The subject of this entry is one T cell receptor (beta chain). Its antigen is not known. This record comes from a study of OX40 agonist ivuxolimab in advanced cancers. Study at large: The patients received agonistic anti-OX40 (CD134) antibody ivuxolimab.

Findings and limits, study-wide: Compared with CD4+, CD8+ T cells on average had more expanded clones.

From germline, CDR1 is LNHDA and CDR2 SQIVND (reference sequence). Trimming at V came to 6 bases and at J to 3 bases, leaving 2 bases not matched to a gene. There are 14 residues in the CDR3. Using immunoSEQ multiplex PCR, the repertoire was profiled, and TCRdb retains in-frame clones only, with some absent. The table has about 130,000 clones, 75% to 95% seen once; the top ten hold about 1%. The rearrangement links TRBV19 to TRBJ2-3, with TRBD2 matching over 11 bases. This specimen was CD4+ or CD8+ T cells sorted from blood, taken in a trial of the OX40 agonist ivuxolimab. This receptor was taken from an adult with an advanced solid tumor such as melanoma, head and neck, liver or kidney cancer. The CDR3: CASRTSGRTDTQYF. The CDR3 DNA reads TGTGCCAGTAGAACTAGCGGGAGAACAGATACGCAGTATTTT.